This record concerns one TCR beta chain sequence. Its antigen is not identified. These data are taken from a study of cytomegalovirus exposure and HLA in healthy donors. Germline CDR1 SEHNR, CDR2 FQNEAQ (reference sequence). The CDR3 runs to 14 residues. V was clipped by 4 bases and J by 5 bases, with 14 bases between them. Both 60 Vbeta primers and 13 Jbeta primers went into the PCR. Method: immunoSEQ multiplex PCR; TCRdb's copy keeps in-frame clones and lacks some. Among roughly 190,000 clones listed, about 89% were seen once. Notes on the study in general: Analysis performed later showed TCR beta chains linked to HLA being more clonally expanded than equally common others.

The TCR was taken from a young man in good health and CMV-seronegative. The material sequenced was PBMCs. The chain couples TRBV7-9 to TRBJ1-2, with D possibly being TRBD1 (5 bases). CDR3 region: CASSSSDREYGYTF. Here the CDR3 DNA reads TGTGCCAGCAGCTCCTCCGACAGAGAATATGGCTACACCTTC. The whole variable domain, remainder taken from reference TRBV7-9 and TRBJ1-2, is DTGVSQNPRHKITKRGQNVTFRCDPISEHNRLYWYRQTLGQGPEFLTYFQNEAQLEKSRLLSDRFSAERPKGSFSTLEIQRTEQGDSAMYLCASSSSDREYGYTFGSGTRLTVV.